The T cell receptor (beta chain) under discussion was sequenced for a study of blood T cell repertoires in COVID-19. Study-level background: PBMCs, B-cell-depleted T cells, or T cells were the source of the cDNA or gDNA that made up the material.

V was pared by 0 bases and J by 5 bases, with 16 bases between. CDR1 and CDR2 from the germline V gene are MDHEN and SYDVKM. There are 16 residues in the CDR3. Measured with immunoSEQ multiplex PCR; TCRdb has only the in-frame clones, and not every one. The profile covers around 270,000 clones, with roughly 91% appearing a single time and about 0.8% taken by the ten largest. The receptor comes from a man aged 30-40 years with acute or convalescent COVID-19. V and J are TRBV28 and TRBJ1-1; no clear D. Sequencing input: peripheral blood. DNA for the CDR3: TGTGCCAGCAGTTTATGGTATGGTATCTCGGTGACTGAAGCTTTCTTT. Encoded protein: CASSLWYGISVTEAFF.